The 13 T cell receptor beta chains given below trace back to one sample, sequenced in a study of blood T cell repertoires in COVID-19. Method: immunoSEQ multiplex PCR; TCRdb's copy keeps in-frame clones and lacks some. The sample comprises 60,000 to 80,000 clones, approximately 81% of which are singletons, and more than 7% rests with the top ten. The material sequenced was peripheral blood. The receptors here all came from a man aged 45-60 years with active COVID-19.

The chain is built from TRBV11-2 and TRBJ2-5, with D possibly matching TRBD1 (5 bases). This CDR3 spans 14 amino acids. V lost 5 bases and J 5 bases, leaving 15 bases between the germline ends. Germline V gives CDR1 SGHAT, CDR2 FQNNGV. CDR3 nucleotides: TGTGCCAGCAGCCCCTCCAGGGTGGGGGAGACCCAGTACTTC. Amino acids: CASSPSRVGETQYF.

This clone appeared once. V gene TRBV2 combines with J gene TRBJ2-7; 7 bases fit TRBD1. In germline, CDR1 is SNHLY, CDR2 FYNNEI. The CDR3 runs to 14 residues. Unmatched junction bases numbered 7, after V lost 5 bases and J lost 3 bases. Written as DNA, the CDR3 is TGTGCCAGCAGTTTGGGACAGTTACACTACGAGCAGTACTTC. Translated, it gives CASSLGQLHYEQYF.

The V and J genes are TRBV30 and TRBJ1-3; D gene ambiguous. Trimming pared 7 bases from V and 0 bases from J, leaving 13 bases between. The germline CDR1 and CDR2 sequences are GTSNPN and SVGIG (reference sequence). CDR3 length equals 14 residues. CDR3 in amino acids: CALSRGNSGNTIYF. CDR3 sequence (DNA): TGTGCCTTATCCCGGGGTAACTCTGGAAACACCATATATTTT.

The gene calls are TRBV5-1 and TRBJ1-4, with D perhaps TRBD1 (5 bases). The CDR3 length is 13 residues. Germline V gene sequence: CDR1 SGHRS, CDR2 YFSETQ. Trimming took 5 bases from V and 8 from J, leaving 13 bases between them. The CDR3 sequence is CASRQADREKLFF. In nucleotides, the CDR3 is TGCGCCAGCAGACAGGCCGACCGGGAAAAACTGTTTTTT.

The J gene is TRBJ2-1, the V gene TRBV6-2 or TRBV6-3, with 8 bases matching TRBD2. The CDR3 contains 14 residues. The germline V gene encodes CDR1 MNHEY and CDR2 SVGEGT. The ends lost 5 bases at V and 9 bases at J; junction bases unmatched: 9. The chain's CDR3 is CASSSGSTTSEQFF. The CDR3 DNA reads TGTGCCAGCAGTAGCGGGAGCACGACCAGTGAGCAGTTCTTC.

This chain links TRBV19 with TRBJ1-3; no clear D gene. This CDR3 comprises 14 residues. The V gene's germline CDR1 is LNHDA and CDR2 SQIVND (reference sequence). Trimming stripped 1 base from V and 0 bases from J, with 4 bases between. As DNA, the CDR3 is TGTGCCAGTAGTATAGTGAGCTCTGGAAACACCATATATTTT. This sequence encodes CASSIVSSGNTIYF.

This chain links TRBV5-4 with TRBJ2-4, with a weak D call TRBD2 (5 bases). The CDR3 has 15 residues. Deletions cut 4 bases from V and 5 bases from J, with 16 bases between. Germline V lookup: CDR1 SGHNT, CDR2 YYREEE (reference sequence). CDR3 loop: CASSLLGIEQNIQYF. DNA for the CDR3: TGTGCCAGCAGCCTACTCGGGATCGAACAAAACATTCAGTACTTC.

V usage is TRBV12-3 or TRBV12-4 and J usage is TRBJ2-1; no clear D gene. CDR3 length equals 13 residues. The ends were cut back, 4 bases at V and 1 base at J, with 5 bases in the middle. CDR3 in DNA: TGTGCCAGCAGTTCCCAGTCCTACAATGAGCAGTTCTTC. Amino acid sequence: CASSSQSYNEQFF.

The rearrangement uses TRBV7-9 and TRBJ1-2; 7 nucleotides agree with TRBD1. There are 16 residues in the CDR3. Germline assignment: CDR1 SEHNR and CDR2 FQNEAQ (reference sequence). V lost 3 bases, J lost 4 bases, and 11 bases stayed unmatched. The DNA for the CDR3 is TGTGCCAGCAGCTTTGTGTTCGGACAGGCTGCCTATGGCTACACCTTC. It is translated as CASSFVFGQAAYGYTF.

This clone was recorded a few times. V gene TRBV6-2 or TRBV6-3 combines with J gene TRBJ1-5; D gene uncertain. This CDR3 is built from 16 residues. Germline V gene sequence: CDR1 MNHEY, CDR2 SVGEGT. Trimming removed 6 bases at V and 2 bases at J, with 17 bases between. The CDR3 is CASSAGRRVGNQPQHF. The CDR3 DNA is TGTGCCAGCAGCGCGGGTCGGAGGGTTGGCAATCAGCCCCAGCATTTT.

The chain carries TRBV15 and TRBJ2-1, with 9 nucleotides matching TRBD2. Germline lookup yields CDR1 LNHNV and CDR2 YYDKDF (reference sequence). V shed 3 bases and J 8 bases; nucleotides not matched to a gene: 8. This CDR3 is built from 15 residues. The CDR3 here is CATSSPGGRVDEQFF. The CDR3 region has the DNA TGTGCCACCAGCAGCCCCGGCGGGAGGGTGGATGAGCAGTTCTTC.

The chain employs TRBV25-1 and TRBJ1-2; 7 bases agree with TRBD1. J gave up 8 bases and V 1 base, and 7 bases lay outside the gene matches. Germline lookup yields CDR1 MGHDK and CDR2 SYGVNS. CDR3 size: 14 residues. For the CDR3, the DNA is TGTGCCAGCAGTGAATTGGAGAGGGGGCTGGGCTACACCTTC. Its protein is CASSELERGLGYTF.

The genes are TRBV18 and TRBJ2-5; possible D gene TRBD2, 5 bases. CDR1 KGHSH and CDR2 LQKENI come from the germline V gene. Deletions cut 6 bases from V and 5 bases from J, with 19 bases between. This CDR3 region has 15 residues. The CDR3 here is CASSPSDGVLETQYF. The CDR3, as DNA: TGTGCCAGCTCCCCATCGGACGGGGTCTTGGAGACCCAGTACTTC.